Listed here are 8 T cell receptor beta chains from one sample, sequenced in a study of T cell repertoires in ileal Crohn's disease. Assay: immunoSEQ multiplex PCR; the TCRdb copy retains only in-frame clones and omits some. The sample shows approximately 3,500 clones, approximately 85% of them seen only once. Sequencing used ileal tissue. The receptors here all came from an adult with Crohn's disease.

DNA of the CDR3: TGTGCCAGTAGCCCGATGACAGGGGCAGGGGCCTATGGCTACACCTTC. It translates to CASSPMTGAGAYGYTF. V is TRBV19 and J is TRBJ1-2, with 8 bases fitting TRBD1. The CDR3 contains 16 residues. The V and J ends lost 6 bases and 4 bases, in that order; junction bases with no gene match: 13. Germline V gene data show CDR1 as LNHDA and CDR2 as SQIVND (reference sequence).

CDR3 sequence (DNA): TGTGCCAGCAGCACCCCGACAGGGGAAGAGACCCAGTACTTC. Amino acids: CASSTPTGEETQYF. The chain uses TRBV21-1 and TRBJ2-5; the tabulated D call, TRBD1, remains unverified against the DNA. TRBV21-1 is annotated as a pseudogene. This CDR3 is built from 14 residues.

The chain joins TRBV7-2 to TRBJ1-1, with D tentatively TRBD1 (5 bases). In germline, CDR1 is SGHTA, CDR2 FQGNSA. This CDR3 is 14 amino acids long. The V gene lost 5 bases and the J gene lost 3 bases, with 13 bases spanning the gap. The CDR3 coding sequence is TGTGCCAGCAGCCGCGACAGTGGATACACTGAAGCTTTCTTT. This sequence encodes CASSRDSGYTEAFF.

V gene TRBV11-2 combines with J gene TRBJ2-7, with 8 bases aligning to TRBD1. J lost 2 bases, V lost 3 bases, and 3 bases had no gene match. The CDR3 spans 14 residues. Germline CDR1 reads SGHAT; CDR2 reads FQNNGV. The CDR3 loop reads CASSFGQGTYEQYF. The CDR3 DNA sequence: TGTGCCAGCAGCTTCGGACAGGGTACCTACGAGCAGTACTTC. The variable domain in full, with the rest retrieved from reference TRBV11-2 and TRBJ2-7, is EAGVAQSPRYKIIEKRQSVAFWCNPISGHATLYWYQQILGQGPKLLIQFQNNGVVDDSQLPKDRFSAERLKGVDSTLKIQPAKLEDSAVYLCASSFGQGTYEQYFGPGTRLTVT.

V gene TRBV9 combines with J gene TRBJ2-7; 8 bases match TRBD2. Unmatched junction bases numbered 3, after V lost 1 base and J lost 0 bases. Germline lookup yields CDR1 SGDLS and CDR2 YYNGEE. The CDR3 contains 15 residues. CDR3 in amino acids: CASSVSGGFSYEQYF. CDR3 bases: TGTGCCAGCAGCGTATCGGGGGGGTTCTCCTACGAGCAGTACTTC. Full variable domain (missing parts from reference TRBV9 and TRBJ2-7): DSGVTQTPKHLITATGQRVTLRCSPRSGDLSVYWYQQSLDQGLQFLIQYYNGEERAKGNILERFSAQQFPDLHSELNLSSLELGDSALYFCASSVSGGFSYEQYFGPGTRLTVT.

This clone was recorded a few times. The rearrangement links TRBV19 to TRBJ2-7, with TRBD2 matching over 8 bases. The germline V gene has CDR1 LNHDA and CDR2 SQIVND (reference sequence). V shed 6 bases, J shed 2 bases, and the junction held 9 bases outside the gene matches. This CDR3 contains 15 residues. As DNA, the CDR3 is TGTGCCAGTAGCACCCGGCGGGGGGTTACCTACGAGCAGTACTTC. As protein: CASSTRRGVTYEQYF.

This chain connects TRBV7-2 to TRBJ2-4; 9 nucleotides agree with TRBD2. The CDR3 extends over 16 amino acids. Germline V gene data show CDR1 as SGHTA and CDR2 as FQGNSA. V shed 5 bases and J 5 bases; nucleotides not matched to a gene: 10. CDR3 amino acids: CASSLQGLAPENIQYF. In DNA form, the CDR3 reads TGTGCCAGCAGCCTACAGGGACTAGCCCCTGAAAACATTCAGTACTTC.

The chain joins TRBV5-6 to TRBJ2-1; 9 nucleotides match TRBD2. Trimming removed 0 bases from V and 7 bases from J; junction bases left unmatched: 11. The CDR3 runs to 17 residues. CDR1 and CDR2 (germline): SGHDT, YYEEEE. The DNA of the CDR3 is TGTGCCAGCAGCTTGGCCGGCATAGCGGGAGCAGGAAATGAGCAGTTCTTC. It encodes CASSLAGIAGAGNEQFF. The full variable domain, its missing parts supplied by reference TRBV5-6 and TRBJ2-1, is DAGVTQSPTHLIKTRGQQVTLRCSPKSGHDTVSWYQQALGQGPQFIFQYYEEEERQRGNFPDRFSGHQFPNYSSELNVNALLLGDSALYLCASSLAGIAGAGNEQFFGPGTRLTVL.